Included here is one T cell receptor (beta chain) sequence, with context. These data are taken from a study of cytomegalovirus exposure and HLA in healthy donors. Whereas donors were nominally healthy upon sampling, unrecorded immune exposures were probable. Primers: 60 Vbeta forward and 13 Jbeta reverse. Assay: immunoSEQ multiplex PCR; the TCRdb copy retains only in-frame clones and omits some. The repertoire holds fewer than 90,000 clones, with roughly three quarters as singletons. Germline-derived CDR1 and CDR2 are SGHNT and YYREEE (reference sequence). The CDR3 contains 17 residues. J lost 5 bases, V lost 3 bases, and 9 bases had no gene match.

The chain combines TRBV5-4 with TRBJ2-5, with 14 bases fitting TRBD2. Sequencing input: PBMCs. The sequence derives from a male donor in good health and CMV-seronegative. The CDR3 sequence: CASSSWTSGRSRETQYF. CDR3 nucleotides: TGTGCCAGCAGCTCTTGGACTAGCGGGAGGTCGAGGGAGACCCAGTACTTC.